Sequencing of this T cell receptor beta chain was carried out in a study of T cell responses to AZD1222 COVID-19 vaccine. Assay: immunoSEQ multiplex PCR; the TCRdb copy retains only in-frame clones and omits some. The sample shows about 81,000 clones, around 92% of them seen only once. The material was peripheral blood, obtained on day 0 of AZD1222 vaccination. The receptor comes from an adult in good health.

The CDR3 bases are TGCGCCAGCAGCGGGGGGTTGTCGTCCTATAATTCACCCCTCCACTTT. It encodes CASSGGLSSYNSPLHF. The chain joins TRBV5-1 to TRBJ1-6, with D perhaps TRBD1 (5 bases). Germline V gene sequence: CDR1 SGHRS, CDR2 YFSETQ. This CDR3 has 16 amino acids. Trimming pared 4 bases from V and 1 base from J, leaving 12 bases between.